These 25 T cell receptor beta chains were all obtained from the same sample, sequenced in a study of CD8 T cells in ankylosing spondylitis. Study observations and caveats: There was a TCR beta motif, made of several highly homologous variants, that appeared characteristic of ankylosing spondylitis blood.

These receptors' antigens are unknown. TCRdb fed the 5' RACE reads into MiXCR, producing one record per CDR3 protein. Of 700,000 to 1,000,000 distinct CDR3 sequences listed, roughly 10% are singletons. Sequencing was performed on blood, either unsorted or a sorted T cell fraction (not recorded which). These receptors were taken from a male donor with ankylosing spondylitis.

This chain uses TRBV6-5 with TRBJ2-1, with D unresolved. Germline assignment: CDR1 MNHEY and CDR2 SVGAGI. This CDR3 contains 12 residues. V dropped 7 bases and J dropped 4 bases, with 8 bases sitting between them. CDR3 coding DNA: TGTGCCAGCACCGGCTATTACAATGAGCAGTTCTTC. It is translated as CASTGYYNEQFF.

There are a few counts of this clonotype. The rearrangement links TRBV10-3 to TRBJ1-2; perhaps TRBD1 as D (5 bases). The V gene's germline CDR1 is ENHRY and CDR2 SYGVKD. With 2 bases removed from V and 4 bases from J, the gap between germline ends came to 14 bases. This CDR3 is 15 amino acids long. The CDR3 DNA reads TGTGCCATCAGTGAGGGGACGGCCTATCTCTATGGCTACACCTTC. Encoded protein: CAISEGTAYLYGYTF.

This clonotype was counted many times. The chain links TRBV18 to TRBJ1-5; possibly TRBD1 for D (6 bases). V was clipped by 1 base and J by 2 bases, with 6 bases between them. Germline CDR1 KGHSH, CDR2 LQKENI. CDR3 length equals 14 residues. CDR3 residues: CASSPQGGNQPQHF. The CDR3 DNA follows: TGTGCCAGCTCACCACAGGGGGGCAATCAGCCCCAGCATTTT.

CDR3 residues: CASTPSGPGYTF. CDR3 coding DNA: TGTGCCAGCACCCCTTCGGGGCCGGGCTACACCTTC. V usage is TRBV12-3 or TRBV12-4 and J usage is TRBJ1-2, with a tentative D call TRBD1 (5 bases). The CDR3 is 12 residues long. V lost 7 bases, J lost 8 bases, and 14 bases lay in between.

This clonotype was detected only a few times. The chain links TRBV2 to TRBJ2-1, with D hard to call. CDR1 is SNHLY and CDR2 is FYNNEI in the germline V gene. The V end was cut by 4 bases, the J end by 8 bases, with 15 bases between. The CDR3 has 14 residues. CDR3 sequence (DNA): TGTGCCAGCAGTGGAACCTGGGCCTCATATGAGCAGTTCTTC. Protein: CASSGTWASYEQFF.

This clonotype has a handful of counts. V and J are TRBV10-3 and TRBJ2-3, with D perhaps assigned TRBD1 or TRBD2 (6 bases each). V lost 7 bases to trimming and J lost 0 bases, with 14 bases between them. The CDR3 consists of 15 residues. CDR1 ENHRY and CDR2 SYGVKD come from the germline V gene. The DNA for the CDR3 is TGTGCCATCATGTACAGGGCGGGGAGCACAGATACGCAGTATTTT. Its protein is CAIMYRAGSTDTQYF.

The chain uses TRBV20-1 and TRBJ2-5, with D unresolved. The CDR3 is 12 residues long. The germline CDR1 and CDR2 sequences are DFQATT and SNEGSKA (reference sequence). V shed 7 bases and J shed 5 bases, with 14 bases lying between them. CDR3 sequence (DNA): TGCAGTGGTCCGGGTCCCAGGGAGACCCAGTACTTC. It specifies CSGPGPRETQYF.

This clonotype was recorded a few times. This sequence joins TRBV6-1 and TRBJ1-2; D not certain. The CDR3 contains 15 residues. Trimming left V 5 bases short and J 0 bases short, with 13 bases between. Germline CDR1 MNHNS, CDR2 SASEGT. The CDR3 nucleotides are TGTGCCAGCAGTAGATCCACCGGGACTAACTATGGCTACACCTTC. Translated: CASSRSTGTNYGYTF.

This clonotype was seen more than once but under ten times. This chain uses TRBV29-1 with TRBJ2-5, with D possibly TRBD1 on 6 matching bases. The germline V and J ends were trimmed by 4 bases and 1 base, with 16 bases remaining between them. This CDR3 is built from 15 residues. CDR1 is SQVTM and CDR2 is ANQGSEA in the germline V gene. This chain's CDR3 is CSVVRAGQIQETQYF. The CDR3 DNA sequence: TGCAGCGTTGTCCGGGCAGGACAGATCCAAGAGACCCAGTACTTC.

This clonotype was seen a handful of times. The chain employs TRBV5-1 and TRBJ1-4; the D is unclear. CDR3 length: 14 residues. Germline V lookup: CDR1 SGHRS, CDR2 YFSETQ. V was cut by 3 bases and J by 6 bases, with 12 bases left in between. Here the CDR3 reads CASSSNGLDEKLFF. The CDR3, as DNA: TGCGCCAGCAGCTCCAACGGATTGGATGAAAAACTGTTTTTT.

The sample holds a few counts of this clonotype. This chain joins TRBV7-3 and TRBJ1-1; 7 bases agree with TRBD1. In germline, CDR1 is SGHTA, CDR2 FQGTGA. With V trimmed by 0 bases and J by 3 bases, 1 base remained unmatched. The CDR3 extends over 14 amino acids. DNA of the CDR3: TGTGCCAGCAGCTTAACCACAGGGGACACTGAAGCTTTCTTT. Amino acid sequence: CASSLTTGDTEAFF.

The rearrangement joins TRBV6-5 to TRBJ2-1; D is tentatively TRBD1 or TRBD2 (5 bases each). Deletions cut 2 bases from V and 0 bases from J, with 14 bases between. CDR3 length: 17 amino acids. Per the germline V gene, CDR1 is MNHEY and CDR2 is SVGAGI. The CDR3 bases are TGTGCCAGCAGTTACGGGACGTACCAGAGCTCCTACAATGAGCAGTTCTTC. Protein: CASSYGTYQSSYNEQFF.

This clonotype occurred a few times. This rearrangement joins TRBV12-3 or TRBV12-4 to TRBJ2-1; TRBD1 matches at 7 bases. Losses at the gene ends were 4 bases for V and 4 bases for J; bases not matched to a gene: 4. This CDR3 comprises 14 residues. The DNA for the CDR3 is TGTGCCAGCAGTTCAGGGGGTCTATACAATGAGCAGTTCTTC. Translation gives CASSSGGLYNEQFF.

V is TRBV9 and J is TRBJ2-3, with no clear D. Germline V lookup: CDR1 SGDLS, CDR2 YYNGEE. V was cut by 1 base and J by 3 bases, with 15 bases left in between. This CDR3 is 16 amino acids long. CDR3 loop: CASSVSGRRVTDTQYF. The CDR3 bases are TGTGCCAGCAGCGTAAGTGGTCGCCGGGTGACAGATACGCAGTATTTT.

The genes are TRBV28 and TRBJ2-7; either TRBD1 or TRBD2 may fit D (6 bases each). With 6 bases removed from V and 4 bases from J, the gap between germline ends came to 16 bases. The CDR3 has 14 amino acids. CDR1 and CDR2 (germline): MDHEN, SYDVKM. This CDR3 reads CASRVGGQVYEQYF. In DNA form, the CDR3 reads TGTGCCAGCAGGGTAGGGGGGCAGGTTTACGAGCAGTACTTC.

Ten or more counts support this clonotype. The chain recombines TRBV20-1 with TRBJ2-1; a possible D gene is TRBD1 (5 bases). Germline V gene data show CDR1 as DFQATT and CDR2 as SNEGSKA (reference sequence). V lost 0 bases to trimming and J lost 3 bases, with 15 bases between them. The CDR3 runs to 16 residues. The CDR3 sequence: CSARDGVAGNYNEQFF. DNA of the CDR3: TGCAGTGCTAGAGATGGGGTCGCAGGGAACTACAATGAGCAGTTCTTC.

This chain uses TRBV30 with TRBJ1-3; possible D gene TRBD1, 5 bases. Trimming took off 6 bases at V and 4 bases at J, with 13 bases between the two ends. Germline V CDR1 and CDR2: GTSNPN, SVGIG (reference sequence). The length of the CDR3 is 13 residues. CDR3 amino acids: CACPGFSGNTIYF. Here the CDR3 DNA reads TGTGCCTGCCCAGGGTTTTCCGGAAACACCATATATTTT. Full variable domain (rest looked up from reference TRBV30 and TRBJ1-3): SQTIHQWPATLVQPVGSPLSLECTVEGTSNPNLYWYRQAAGRGLQLLFYSVGIGQISSEVPQNLSASRPQDRQFILSSKKLLLSDSGFYLCACPGFSGNTIYFGEGSWLTVV.

Only a few counts were recorded for this clonotype. The chain carries TRBV13 and TRBJ1-3; the D gene is possibly TRBD1 (5 bases). Trimming removed 4 bases from V and 4 bases from J, with 14 bases in between. Germline-derived CDR1 and CDR2 are PRHDT and FYEKMQ (reference sequence). The CDR3 totals 15 residues. The CDR3 DNA reads as TGTGCCAGCAGCTCTGATTTAGGGACCGGAAACACCATATATTTT. Protein sequence: CASSSDLGTGNTIYF. The variable domain in full, with the rest retrieved from reference TRBV13 and TRBJ1-3, is AAGVIQSPRHLIKEKRETATLKCYPIPRHDTVYWYQQGPGQDPQFLISFYEKMQSDKGSIPDRFSAQQFSDYHSELNMSSLELGDSALYFCASSSDLGTGNTIYFGEGSWLTVV.

J is TRBJ1-1 and V is TRBV4-3; D uncertain. The length of the CDR3 is 15 residues. Germline CDR1 and CDR2: LGHNA and YSLEER. The germline V and J ends were trimmed by 1 base and 2 bases, with 11 bases remaining between them. The CDR3 here is CASSQALSSNTEAFF. CDR3 nucleotide sequence: TGCGCCAGCAGCCAAGCTCTTTCCTCTAACACTGAAGCTTTCTTT.

The rearrangement uses TRBV6-5 and TRBJ2-3; D gene unclear. The germline V gene encodes CDR1 MNHEY and CDR2 SVGAGI. Trimming stripped 3 bases from V and 4 bases from J, with 11 bases between. The length of the CDR3 is 14 residues. CDR3 protein: CASSYSSSADTQYF. DNA for the CDR3: TGTGCCAGCAGTTATAGTAGCTCCGCAGATACGCAGTATTTT.

Ten or more counts support this clonotype. DNA for the CDR3: TGTGCCAGCAGAGGTCCGGGACAGACCTACGAGCAGTACTTC. Its translation is CASRGPGQTYEQYF. This sequence joins TRBV6-1 and TRBJ2-7, with 7 bases aligning to TRBD1. This CDR3 is 14 amino acids long. Trimming took 6 bases from V and 2 from J; bases not matched to a gene: 7. Germline V lookup: CDR1 MNHNS, CDR2 SASEGT.

The chain links TRBV7-2 to TRBJ2-7; a weak D match, TRBD1 (6 bases). This CDR3 is 14 amino acids long. CDR1 is SGHTA, CDR2 FQGNSA, per germline. The V end was cut by 7 bases, the J end by 5 bases, with 18 bases between. The CDR3 DNA reads TGTGCCAGCACCTTGAGGGGGATAACCAACGAGCAGTACTTC. This gives the protein CASTLRGITNEQYF.

This clonotype has a count of ten or more. J is TRBJ2-3 and V is TRBV27; D unclear. Trimming removed 3 bases at V and 4 bases at J, with 11 bases between. The CDR3 extends over 14 amino acids. In germline, CDR1 is MNHEY, CDR2 SMNVEV (reference sequence). The CDR3 DNA reads TGTGCCAGCAGTTTCGTGGATAGCCCAGATACGCAGTATTTT. Residues: CASSFVDSPDTQYF.

At least ten counts were recorded for this clonotype. The chain employs TRBV7-9 and TRBJ1-1; D is unresolved. V lost 2 bases, J lost 6 bases, and 4 bases lay in between. CDR1 is SEHNR, CDR2 FQNEAQ, per germline (reference sequence). This CDR3 has 11 amino acids. The DNA of the CDR3 is TGTGCCAGCAGCTTACAGTCTGAAGCTTTCTTT. This gives the protein CASSLQSEAFF.

V is TRBV5-1 and J is TRBJ2-7, with D perhaps TRBD2 (6 bases). Germline assignment: CDR1 SGHRS and CDR2 YFSETQ. This CDR3 is built from 18 residues. Between the trimmed V and J ends, which lost 3 bases and 0 bases, there was a span of 22 bases. The CDR3 loop is CASSWRTKGTRSSYEQYF. For the CDR3, the DNA is TGCGCCAGCAGCTGGCGCACGAAGGGGACTCGCAGCTCCTACGAGCAGTACTTC.